This T cell receptor (beta chain) originates from a study of blood T cells in healthy people across ages. The CDR3 covers 15 residues. CDR1 and CDR2 (germline): MGHRA, YSYEKL. V was clipped by 1 base and J by 4 bases; unmatched bases: 4. This clonotype has only a few counts. Together with a sample-barcoded 5' primer, a J-beta primer mix was included in a second PCR lasting about 6 to 11 cycles. Each CDR3 protein gets one entry after TCRdb re-called the 5' RACE reads with MiXCR. The sample shows about 760,000 distinct CDR3 sequences, about 61% of them seen only once. The sequence derives from a man aged 35-49 years in good health. Sequencing used blood. This chain uses TRBV4-1 with TRBJ2-7, with 10 bases that match TRBD1. The CDR3 nucleotides are TGCGCCAGCAGCCAAGGGGGGGGACAGGGGTACGAGCAGTACTTC. This gives the protein CASSQGGGQGYEQYF.